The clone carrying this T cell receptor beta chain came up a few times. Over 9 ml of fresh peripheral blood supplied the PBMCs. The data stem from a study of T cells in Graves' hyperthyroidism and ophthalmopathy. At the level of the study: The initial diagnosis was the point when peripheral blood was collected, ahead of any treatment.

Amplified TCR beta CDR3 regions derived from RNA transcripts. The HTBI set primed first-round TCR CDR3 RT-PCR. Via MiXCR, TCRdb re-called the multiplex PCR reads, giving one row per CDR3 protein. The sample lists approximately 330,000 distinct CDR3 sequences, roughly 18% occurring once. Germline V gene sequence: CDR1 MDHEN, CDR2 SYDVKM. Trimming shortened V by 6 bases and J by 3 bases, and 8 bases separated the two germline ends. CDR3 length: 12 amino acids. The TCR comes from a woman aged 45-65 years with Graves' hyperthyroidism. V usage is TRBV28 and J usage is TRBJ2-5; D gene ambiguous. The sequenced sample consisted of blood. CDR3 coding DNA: TGTGCCAGCAGGGCCTTGGAAGAGACCCAGTACTTC. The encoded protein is CASRALEETQYF.